This T cell receptor beta chain came from a study of cytomegalovirus exposure and HLA in healthy donors. General study results and limits: Usually a TCR sequence was rare, but some public TCRs were found in many donors.

The germline gives CDR1 KGHSH, CDR2 LQKENI. V lost 3 bases to trimming and J lost 0 bases, with 8 bases between them. The CDR3 sequence is 14 residues long. This clone was counted between two and nine times. Its antigen is not identified. Use of 60 Vbeta and 13 Jbeta primers characterized the PCR. The protocol was immunoSEQ multiplex PCR, while the TCRdb copy is restricted to in-frame clones and leaves out a portion. The sample has around 120,000 clones, 74% seen once. The chain uses TRBV18 and TRBJ1-1, with TRBD1 as a possible D gene (6 bases). The sequence derives from a man aged 45 to 65 in good health and CMV-seropositive. The source material was PBMCs. The CDR3 loop is CASSPDRLNTEAFF. The CDR3 coding sequence is TGTGCCAGCTCACCGGACAGACTGAACACTGAAGCTTTCTTT.